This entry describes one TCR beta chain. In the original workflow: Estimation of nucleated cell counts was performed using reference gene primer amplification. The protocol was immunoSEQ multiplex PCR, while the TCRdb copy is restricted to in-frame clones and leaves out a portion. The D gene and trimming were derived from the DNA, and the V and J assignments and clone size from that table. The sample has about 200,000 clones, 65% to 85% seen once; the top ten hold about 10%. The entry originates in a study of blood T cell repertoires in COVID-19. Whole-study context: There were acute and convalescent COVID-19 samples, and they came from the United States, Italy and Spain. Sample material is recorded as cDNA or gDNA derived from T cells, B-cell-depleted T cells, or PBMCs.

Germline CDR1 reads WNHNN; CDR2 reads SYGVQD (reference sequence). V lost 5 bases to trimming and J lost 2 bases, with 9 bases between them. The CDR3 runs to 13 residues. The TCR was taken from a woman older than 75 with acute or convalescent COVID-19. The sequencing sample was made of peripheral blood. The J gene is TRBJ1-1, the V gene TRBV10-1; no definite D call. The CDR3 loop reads CASSPSLNTEAFF. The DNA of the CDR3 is TGCGCCAGCAGTCCCTCCCTAAACACTGAAGCTTTCTTT.